Listed below are T cell receptor beta chains from one sample, sequenced in a study of T-cell reconstitution after alpha-beta-depleted transplantation in children. A single record per CDR3 protein comes from TCRdb applying MiXCR to the PCR reads. The sample lists about 16,000 distinct CDR3 sequences; roughly 8% were seen once. Material: PBMCs, mostly from graft donor cells, obtained 60 days after TCRalphabeta/CD19-depleted stem cell transplant. The receptors were sampled from a boy in the first two years of life who had a stem cell transplant for Wiskott-Aldrich syndrome, so the T cells may come from the graft donor. The conserved cysteine and the conserved F or W are not part of the CDR3 here.

v_call,cdr3_aa
TRBV5-1,ASSLDRPTEAF
TRBV7-2,ASSLGGYNSPLH
TRBV30,AWSTGTSYEQY
TRBV2,ASSEVVGGAQETQY
TRBV12-3/TRBV12-4,ASSRRTGSYEQY
TRBV6-5,ASSYSNEQY
TRBV24-1,ATSDPWLWRDEQF
TRBV28,ASTLGGTNSYEQY
TRBV9,ASIPVWRYEQY
TRBV7-9,ASSWGTGGVQNIQY
TRBV11-1,ASSDRDRVLSYGANVLT
TRBV29-1,SVEGGRDSTDTQY
TRBV11-2,ASSLSRLWTYEQY
TRBV7-2,ASRQTGGGYGYT
TRBV5-1,ASSLAVTSGRRTGELF
TRBV29-1,SIRDRTGNTIY
TRBV10-3,AISEYGAAYT
TRBV5-1,ASSLISVSGRSYNEQF
TRBV20-1,SASAGPQETQY
TRBV12-3/TRBV12-4,ASSLGLTLNTEAF
TRBV3-1,ASSQVGTSAYNEQF
TRBV20-1,SARRMWDRAGNTEAF
TRBV20-1,SARLAGVASYNEQF
TRBV11-2,ASSLHRATGFDSPLH
TRBV7-2,ASSILTPDTNYGYT
TRBV7-6,ASSEPGQRCTDTQY
TRBV19,ASSIVQGLLSLSYNEQF
TRBV7-9,ASSRRGTGELF
TRBV3-1,ASSQLDHTNEQF
TRBV24-1,ATLKIPQNSPVAKNIQY
TRBV2,ASTVRIYNEQF
TRBV28,ASSGSGRHTGELF
TRBV5-1,ASSLVGRAADTQY
TRBV12-3/TRBV12-4,ASSPQGATNEKLF
TRBV29-1,SVERRLDGGAF
TRBV12-3/TRBV12-4,ASSLSRQARNEQF
TRBV24-1,ATSASGQGENGYT
TRBV4-2,ASSQRARGETQY
TRBV5-4,ASSLGLGTSKF
TRBV21-1,ASSKTGLAGLYNEQF
TRBV20-1,SAHPLAGAYNEQF
TRBV20-1,SVRAMGANYGYT
TRBV7-9,ASSPPRGGTQY
TRBV7-9,ASSPTANNERF
TRBV21-1,ASSKEGGTELHQPQH
TRBV9,ASSVGASVRQETQY
TRBV6-5,ASSYDVAGNYGYT
TRBV6-1,ASRPTGGSNQPQH
TRBV3-1,ASSLATGATNEKLF
TRBV5-1,ASSLITGVGANVLT
TRBV12-3/TRBV12-4,ASSLSEYEQY
TRBV5-1,ASSLLTGTGRNEQF
TRBV29-1,SVEVNRGTEAF
TRBV4-2,ASSQERGSPTGELF
TRBV6-5,ASRQGRATEAF
TRBV4-3,ASSQGSGRAATYNEQF
TRBV20-1,SARKDTGDIAKNIQY
TRBV11-2,ASSFWELYNEQF
TRBV2,ASSESLAGPKQF